Listed below are T cell receptor beta chains from one sample, sequenced in a study of T cell clones after liver transplantation. The repertoire was sequenced with immunoSEQ multiplex PCR; TCRdb's copy has only in-frame clones and lacks some. Among 49,000 or so clones listed, roughly 70% were seen once. The sample consisted of CD4+ T cells from blood, taken approximately 54 months after liver transplant. The receptors originated from a human patient who received a liver transplant. Some T cells may be transferred from the graft donor. CDR3s include the opening cysteine and the closing phenylalanine or tryptophan. Each record gives: CDR3 length, clone size, V gene, D gene, J gene, CDR3 DNA, CDR3 protein. A D gene is named only where the DNA matches it firmly. The size field is filled for only some rows; it gives once, few, many or a size class.

CDR3 length: 14; clone size: .; V gene: TRBV14; D gene: .; J gene: TRBJ2-7; CDR3 DNA: TGTGCCAGCAGTCATTGGGGGGAGTCCTACGAGCAGTACTTC; CDR3 protein: CASSHWGESYEQYF
CDR3 length: 14; clone size: .; V gene: TRBV30; D gene: .; J gene: TRBJ2-2; CDR3 DNA: TGTGCCTGGAGTAGGATGGGGAGTGCCGGGGAGCTGTTTTTT; CDR3 protein: CAWSRMGSAGELFF
CDR3 length: 12; clone size: .; V gene: TRBV6-5; D gene: TRBD1; J gene: TRBJ1-1; CDR3 DNA: TGTGCCAGCAGTTTGGACAGGGAGGTGACTTTCTTT; CDR3 protein: CASSLDREVTFF
CDR3 length: 15; clone size: .; V gene: TRBV9; D gene: TRBD2; J gene: TRBJ2-3; CDR3 DNA: TGTGCCAGCAGCGCAAGCGGGGTCTCCGCAGATACGCAGTATTTT; CDR3 protein: CASSASGVSADTQYF
CDR3 length: 18; clone size: few; V gene: TRBV28; D gene: TRBD1; J gene: TRBJ1-6; CDR3 DNA: TGTGCCAGCAGTTCACCCGGGACAGGGAGCTCCTATAATTCACCCCTCCACTTT; CDR3 protein: CASSSPGTGSSYNSPLHF
CDR3 length: 15; clone size: .; V gene: TRBV6-5; D gene: .; J gene: TRBJ1-6; CDR3 DNA: TGTGCCAGCAGTTACGGACGGGAAAAGAATTCACCCCTCCACTTT; CDR3 protein: CASSYGREKNSPLHF
CDR3 length: 13; clone size: .; V gene: TRBV11-2; D gene: .; J gene: TRBJ2-2; CDR3 DNA: TGTGCCAGCAGGGGCGGGTCAGCCGGGGAGCTGTTTTTT; CDR3 protein: CASRGGSAGELFF
CDR3 length: 15; clone size: .; V gene: TRBV19; D gene: TRBD2; J gene: TRBJ2-1; CDR3 DNA: TGTGCCAGTAGTATTTCAGGACTAGCTATCAATGAGCAGTTCTTC; CDR3 protein: CASSISGLAINEQFF
CDR3 length: 11; clone size: .; V gene: TRBV20-1; D gene: .; J gene: TRBJ1-4; CDR3 DNA: TGCAGTGCTAGAAAGGGGGGTGAACTGTTTTTT; CDR3 protein: CSARKGGELFF
CDR3 length: 15; clone size: .; V gene: TRBV10-2; D gene: TRBD1; J gene: TRBJ2-1; CDR3 DNA: TGCGCCAGCAGTCCGGGGACAGGGTCCCTCAATGAGCAGTTCTTC; CDR3 protein: CASSPGTGSLNEQFF
CDR3 length: 15; clone size: .; V gene: TRBV10-3; D gene: TRBD1; J gene: TRBJ1-5; CDR3 DNA: TGTGCCACTGTACAGGGGTCGAATAGCAATCAGCCCCAGCATTTT; CDR3 protein: CATVQGSNSNQPQHF
CDR3 length: 15; clone size: .; V gene: TRBV12-5; D gene: TRBD1; J gene: TRBJ2-1; CDR3 DNA: TGTGCTAGTGGTGCAACCGGGACAGGGTACAATGAGCAGTTCTTC; CDR3 protein: CASGATGTGYNEQFF
CDR3 length: 14; clone size: .; V gene: TRBV15; D gene: .; J gene: TRBJ1-5; CDR3 DNA: TGTGCCACCAGCGAGGGAGGGGCCAATCAGCCCCAGCATTTT; CDR3 protein: CATSEGGANQPQHF
CDR3 length: 15; clone size: .; V gene: TRBV4-1; D gene: .; J gene: TRBJ1-2; CDR3 DNA: TGCGCCAGCAGCCAAGATCGTGGGCTGAACTATGGCTACACCTTC; CDR3 protein: CASSQDRGLNYGYTF
CDR3 length: 16; clone size: .; V gene: TRBV5-6; D gene: .; J gene: TRBJ2-5; CDR3 DNA: TGTGCCAGCAGCTCCTATCAGACGACAGGTCAAGAGACCCAGTACTTC; CDR3 protein: CASSSYQTTGQETQYF
CDR3 length: 14; clone size: few; V gene: TRBV7-2; D gene: .; J gene: TRBJ1-1; CDR3 DNA: TGTGCCAGCAGCTTAGTTTCGGACATTACTGAAGCTTTCTTT; CDR3 protein: CASSLVSDITEAFF
CDR3 length: 16; clone size: few; V gene: TRBV27; D gene: .; J gene: TRBJ1-3; CDR3 DNA: TGTGCCAGCAGTTCACTGACGCAAGTCTCTGGAAACACCATATATTTT; CDR3 protein: CASSSLTQVSGNTIYF
CDR3 length: 14; clone size: .; V gene: TRBV7-9; D gene: TRBD1; J gene: TRBJ2-7; CDR3 DNA: TGTGCCAGCAGCAAGGGGACAGGGGACTACGAGCAGTACTTC; CDR3 protein: CASSKGTGDYEQYF
CDR3 length: 14; clone size: few; V gene: TRBV6-6; D gene: .; J gene: TRBJ1-4; CDR3 DNA: TGTGCCAGCAGTTACGGGCTGAGGAATGAAAAACTGTTTTTT; CDR3 protein: CASSYGLRNEKLFF
CDR3 length: 14; clone size: medium-sized; V gene: TRBV5-6; D gene: TRBD1; J gene: TRBJ1-4; CDR3 DNA: TGTGCCAGCAGCTCGGACAGGATACCTGAAAAACTGTTTTTT; CDR3 protein: CASSSDRIPEKLFF
CDR3 length: 13; clone size: .; V gene: TRBV6-5; D gene: TRBD1; J gene: TRBJ1-3; CDR3 DNA: TGTGCCAGCAGGAGGACAGGGGGAAACACCATATATTTT; CDR3 protein: CASRRTGGNTIYF
CDR3 length: 16; clone size: .; V gene: TRBV28; D gene: TRBD1; J gene: TRBJ1-5; CDR3 DNA: TGTGCCAGCAGTTTATTACGGGACAGGGGGCCTCAGCCCCAGCATTTT; CDR3 protein: CASSLLRDRGPQPQHF
CDR3 length: 15; clone size: .; V gene: TRBV5-5; D gene: .; J gene: TRBJ2-7; CDR3 DNA: TGTGCCAGCAGCTTGAGGCCCGGGGTTGCCTACGAGCAGTACTTC; CDR3 protein: CASSLRPGVAYEQYF
CDR3 length: 16; clone size: .; V gene: TRBV5-6; D gene: TRBD1; J gene: TRBJ1-5; CDR3 DNA: TGTGCCAGCAGCTTGGGGGGACAGGGTATCTATCAGCCCCAGCATTTT; CDR3 protein: CASSLGGQGIYQPQHF
CDR3 length: 15; clone size: few; V gene: TRBV7-2; D gene: .; J gene: TRBJ1-5; CDR3 DNA: TGTGCGAGCAGCTTATGGAGTAATAGCAATCAGCCCCAGCATTTT; CDR3 protein: CASSLWSNSNQPQHF
CDR3 length: 17; clone size: once; V gene: TRBV4-1; D gene: .; J gene: TRBJ1-3; CDR3 DNA: TGCGCCAGCAGCCAAGAAGTGGGGGGGGCACATGGAAACACCATATATTTT; CDR3 protein: CASSQEVGGAHGNTIYF